The 5 T cell receptor beta chains below come from one sample, sequenced in a study of blood T cell repertoires in COVID-19. The table came from immunoSEQ multiplex PCR; TCRdb's copy has only in-frame clones and leaves some out. The repertoire consists of about 250,000 clones, with roughly 90% occurring once and the leading ten covering under 3.5%. Source material: PBMCs or T cells enriched from blood (not recorded which). The receptors stem from a woman aged 50 to 65 who had recovered from COVID-19.

The rearrangement uses TRBV4-2 and TRBJ1-3; D uncertain. This CDR3 region has 17 residues. V lost 0 bases and J 4 bases, leaving 16 bases between the germline ends. Looked up from germline, CDR1 is LGHNA and CDR2 is YNFKEQ. This CDR3 is CASSQDGYSGTGNTIYF. CDR3 in DNA: TGTGCCAGCAGCCAAGACGGGTACAGCGGCACAGGAAACACCATATATTTT.

This clone was counted a single time. The V and J genes are TRBV24-1 and TRBJ2-2; the D gene is possibly TRBD2 (5 bases). The V and J ends lost 4 bases and 1 base respectively, with 21 bases between them. Germline CDR1 KGHDR, CDR2 SFDVKD. CDR3 length: 19 residues. The DNA for the CDR3 is TGTGCCACCAGTGACCTACCCCGGGATCGTCCACGGAACACCGGGGAGCTGTTTTTT. Residues: CATSDLPRDRPRNTGELFF.

As regards this clone: The sample holds other DNA sequences that translate to the same CDR3. The rearrangement joins TRBV28 to TRBJ1-1; perhaps TRBD1 as D (6 bases). The CDR3 runs to 14 residues. Germline CDR1 MDHEN, CDR2 SYDVKM. V was cut by 3 bases and J by 4 bases, with 12 bases left in between. This CDR3 reads CASSFRGLGTEAFF. DNA for the CDR3: TGTGCCAGCAGTTTCAGGGGCCTGGGCACTGAAGCTTTCTTT. The full variable domain, with the rest looked up from reference TRBV28 and TRBJ1-1, is DVKVTQSSRYLVKRTGEKVFLECVQDMDHENMFWYRQDPGLGLRLIYFSYDVKMKEKGDIPEGYSVSREKKERFSLILESASTNQTSMYLCASSFRGLGTEAFFGQGTRLTVV.

This clone was observed a few times. The chain carries TRBV30 and TRBJ1-5, with D possibly TRBD1 on 6 matching bases. The CDR3 has 14 residues. Germline lookup yields CDR1 GTSNPN and CDR2 SVGIG (reference sequence). Trimming left V 0 bases short and J 4 bases short, with 10 bases between. The CDR3 nucleotides are TGTGCCTGGAGTGTAGGGACACCTAATCAGCCCCAGCATTTT. Translating gives CAWSVGTPNQPQHF.

This clone has just a few counts. V is TRBV11-3 and J is TRBJ2-5; 13 bases fit TRBD2. Germline CDR1 and CDR2: SGHNT and YENEEA. V lost 5 bases and J lost 4; bases outside the gene matches: 13. The CDR3 runs 18 residues. In DNA, the CDR3 is TGTGCCAGCAGCCGGGGGTTTACAACTAGCGGGAGGGCAGAGACCCAGTACTTC. This translates into CASSRGFTTSGRAETQYF.